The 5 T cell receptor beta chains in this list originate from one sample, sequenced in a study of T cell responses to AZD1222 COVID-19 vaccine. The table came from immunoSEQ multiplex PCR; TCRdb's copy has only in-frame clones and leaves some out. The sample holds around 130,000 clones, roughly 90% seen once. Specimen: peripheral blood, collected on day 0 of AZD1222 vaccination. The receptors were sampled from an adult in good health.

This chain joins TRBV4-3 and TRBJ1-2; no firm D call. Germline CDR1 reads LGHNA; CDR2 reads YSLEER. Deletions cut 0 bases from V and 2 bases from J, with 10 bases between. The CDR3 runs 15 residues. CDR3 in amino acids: CASSQDAPKNYGYTF. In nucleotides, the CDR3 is TGCGCCAGCAGCCAAGATGCGCCGAAAAACTATGGCTACACCTTC.

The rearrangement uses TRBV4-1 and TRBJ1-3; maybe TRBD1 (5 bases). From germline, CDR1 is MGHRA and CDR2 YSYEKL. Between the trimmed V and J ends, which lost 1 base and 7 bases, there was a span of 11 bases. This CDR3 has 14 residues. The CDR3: CASSQGGEGNTIYF. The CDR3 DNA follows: TGCGCCAGCAGCCAAGGAGGGGAAGGGAACACCATATATTTT.

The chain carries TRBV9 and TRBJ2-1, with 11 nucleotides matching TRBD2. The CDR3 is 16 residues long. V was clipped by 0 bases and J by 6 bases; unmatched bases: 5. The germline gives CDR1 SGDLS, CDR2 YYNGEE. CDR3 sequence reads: CASSVAGTSGINEQFF. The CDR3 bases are TGTGCCAGCAGCGTAGCCGGGACTAGCGGAATCAATGAGCAGTTCTTC.

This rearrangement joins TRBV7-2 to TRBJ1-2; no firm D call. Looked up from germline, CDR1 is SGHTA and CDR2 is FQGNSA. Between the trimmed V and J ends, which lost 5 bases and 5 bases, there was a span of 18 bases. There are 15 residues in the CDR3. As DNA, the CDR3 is TGTGCCAGCAGCCCCGGACCTGGAATGGGGTATGGCTACACCTTC. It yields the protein CASSPGPGMGYGYTF. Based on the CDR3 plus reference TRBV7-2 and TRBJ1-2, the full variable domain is GAGVSQSPSNKVTEKGKDVELRCDPISGHTALYWYRQSLGQGLEFLIYFQGNSAPDKSGLPSDRFSAERTGGSVSTLTIQRTQQEDSAVYLCASSPGPGMGYGYTFGSGTRLTVV.

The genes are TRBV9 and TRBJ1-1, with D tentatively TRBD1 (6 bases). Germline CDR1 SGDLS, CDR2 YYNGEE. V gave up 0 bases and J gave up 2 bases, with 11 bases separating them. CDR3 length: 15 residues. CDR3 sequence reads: CASSVEDSRNTEAFF. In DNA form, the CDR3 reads TGTGCCAGCAGCGTAGAGGACAGCAGAAACACTGAAGCTTTCTTT. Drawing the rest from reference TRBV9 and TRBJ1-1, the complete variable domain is DSGVTQTPKHLITATGQRVTLRCSPRSGDLSVYWYQQSLDQGLQFLIQYYNGEERAKGNILERFSAQQFPDLHSELNLSSLELGDSALYFCASSVEDSRNTEAFFGQGTRLTVV.